What follows is one T cell receptor beta chain and its context. The length of the CDR3 is 14 residues. CDR1 is MNHEY, CDR2 SVGAGI, per germline. V was pared by 3 bases and J by 3 bases, with 11 bases between. This record comes from a study of cytomegalovirus exposure and HLA in healthy donors. PCR involved 60 Vbeta and 13 Jbeta primers. The table came from immunoSEQ multiplex PCR; TCRdb's copy has only in-frame clones and leaves some out. The table lists about 160,000 clones, roughly 85% of them singletons. The chain links TRBV6-5 to TRBJ1-1; possibly TRBD1 for D (5 bases). Material: PBMCs. This sequence originates from a woman under 40 in good health and CMV-seronegative. DNA for the CDR3: TGTGCCAGCAGTTATCAGGGAGGGTACACTGAAGCTTTCTTT. This sequence encodes CASSYQGGYTEAFF.